This is a list of T cell receptor beta chains from one sample in a study of blood T cell repertoires in COVID-19. Repertoires were generated with immunoSEQ multiplex PCR, while TCRdb's copy carries only in-frame clones and drops some. The data show about 150,000 clones, 90% seen once. The sequenced sample was peripheral blood. The source of these receptors is a man between 45 and 60 years old with acute or convalescent COVID-19. Both conserved end residues are part of each CDR3. Each record gives: CDR3 protein, J gene, V gene.

CDR3aa: CASSPRASGEKLFF
j_gene: TRBJ1-4
v_gene: TRBV6-5

CDR3aa: CASSRSSTDTQYF
j_gene: TRBJ2-3
v_gene: TRBV7-3

CDR3aa: CASSQKQGLSSYEQYF
j_gene: TRBJ2-7
v_gene: TRBV23-1

CDR3aa: CASSDRLRNTEAFF
j_gene: TRBJ1-1
v_gene: TRBV2

CDR3aa: CASSLTYSTDTQYF
j_gene: TRBJ2-3
v_gene: TRBV4-3

CDR3aa: CASSLASTAYNEQFF
j_gene: TRBJ2-1
v_gene: TRBV7-6

CDR3aa: CASSQGLYNEQFF
j_gene: TRBJ2-1
v_gene: TRBV4-3

CDR3aa: CASNLRGTASGNTIYF
j_gene: TRBJ1-3
v_gene: TRBV19

CDR3aa: CASSRLGVGGPNQPQHF
j_gene: TRBJ1-5
v_gene: TRBV19

CDR3aa: CSALRGGSVAGELFF
j_gene: TRBJ2-2
v_gene: TRBV29-1

CDR3aa: CASSPRGQRNTEAFF
j_gene: TRBJ1-1
v_gene: TRBV18

CDR3aa: CSTKTGTGVQETQYF
j_gene: TRBJ2-5
v_gene: TRBV29-1

CDR3aa: CASSEMGRGQDGYTF
j_gene: TRBJ1-2
v_gene: TRBV2

CDR3aa: CASSLGRGANSPLHF
j_gene: TRBJ1-6
v_gene: TRBV5-4

CDR3aa: CSVLPQGVDTIYF
j_gene: TRBJ1-3
v_gene: TRBV29-1

CDR3aa: CASSQSGGRADTQYF
j_gene: TRBJ2-3
v_gene: TRBV3-1/TRBV3-2

CDR3aa: CASSLGAGNEKLFF
j_gene: TRBJ1-4
v_gene: TRBV5-1

CDR3aa: CASSSRSATEKLFF
j_gene: TRBJ1-4
v_gene: TRBV7-2

CDR3aa: CASSRGQTSYEQYF
j_gene: TRBJ2-7
v_gene: TRBV6-5

CDR3aa: CASSQDLVGVGEQFF
j_gene: TRBJ2-1
v_gene: TRBV4-2

CDR3aa: CASSQVAGAPQYEQYF
j_gene: TRBJ2-7
v_gene: TRBV4-2

CDR3aa: CASSTHGPYGYTF
j_gene: TRBJ1-2
v_gene: TRBV19

CDR3aa: CASRLQGTSGNTIYF
j_gene: TRBJ1-3
v_gene: TRBV7-9

CDR3aa: CASSEASPNQPQHF
j_gene: TRBJ1-5
v_gene: TRBV6-2/TRBV6-3